This is a list of T cell receptor beta chains from one sample in a study of blood T cell repertoires in COVID-19. Libraries were prepared by immunoSEQ multiplex PCR; TCRdb keeps only in-frame clonotypes and omits some of them. The sample consists of under 150,000 clones, nearly 85% of them appearing once. The sequencing input was PBMCs or T cells enriched from blood (not recorded which). These receptor sequences come from a man aged 45-65 years in a cohort exposed to, infected with or recovered from COVID-19 (not recorded which). Both conserved end residues are part of each CDR3. Each record gives: V gene, D gene, J gene, clone size, CDR3 protein, CDR3 DNA. The D gene is left open where the match is weak. Some rows mark clone size as missing; the rest say once, few, many or name a class of expanded clone.

TRBV5-1,TRBD2,TRBJ2-1,-,CASSSWTSGSNEQFF,TGCGCCAGCAGCTCCTGGACTAGCGGGAGTAATGAGCAGTTCTTC
TRBV27,-,TRBJ2-5,-,CASSLSLWETQYF,TGTGCCAGCAGTTTATCCCTATGGGAGACCCAGTACTTC
TRBV6-5,TRBD2,TRBJ2-5,-,CASSSAGGPSETQYF,TGTGCCAGCAGTTCAGCGGGAGGGCCTAGCGAGACCCAGTACTTC
TRBV5-1,TRBD1,TRBJ1-1,-,CASSGGQGLNTEAFF,TGCGCCAGCAGCGGGGGACAGGGGTTGAACACTGAAGCTTTCTTT
TRBV27,TRBD2,TRBJ2-3,-,CASRTSGGDGDTQYF,TGTGCCAGCAGAACTAGCGGGGGGGACGGGGATACGCAGTATTTT
TRBV7-2,-,TRBJ1-4,once,CASSLDSLNEKLFF,TGTGCCAGCAGCTTAGACAGCCTCAATGAAAAACTGTTTTTT
TRBV9,-,TRBJ2-7,few,CASSPYLGGGQAQYF,TGTGCCAGCAGCCCGTATTTGGGCGGGGGCCAAGCGCAGTACTTC
TRBV11-2,-,TRBJ2-2,-,CASSRGGKRRNTGELFF,TGTGCCAGCAGCCGAGGCGGTAAGAGGCGGAACACCGGGGAGCTGTTTTTT
TRBV4-3,-,TRBJ2-2,-,CASSHQSEGGELFF,TGCGCCAGCAGCCATCAGTCAGAGGGCGGGGAGCTGTTTTTT
TRBV7-9,-,TRBJ2-2,-,CATVRANTGELFF,TGTGCCACCGTACGAGCAAACACCGGGGAGCTGTTTTTT
TRBV7-9,TRBD1,TRBJ1-2,-,CASSLAPTGASYGYTF,TGTGCCAGCAGCTTAGCCCCTACAGGGGCCAGCTATGGCTACACCTTC
TRBV24-1,-,TRBJ2-5,-,CATSPRTGYQETQYF,TGTGCCACCAGTCCCCGGACGGGGTACCAAGAGACCCAGTACTTC
TRBV2,-,TRBJ1-2,many,CASSEETDTVYGYTF,TGTGCCAGCAGTGAAGAGACAGATACCGTCTATGGCTACACCTTC
TRBV7-9,TRBD1,TRBJ2-1,-,CASSFPPTGYNEQFF,TGTGCCAGCAGCTTTCCCCCGACAGGGTACAATGAGCAGTTCTTC
TRBV27,-,TRBJ2-3,-,CASSLRVTDTQYF,TGTGCCAGCAGTTTACGGGTGACAGATACGCAGTATTTT
TRBV25-1,TRBD2,TRBJ2-1,-,CASSGGLAVYNEQFF,TGTGCCAGCAGTGGAGGACTAGCGGTCTACAATGAGCAGTTCTTC
TRBV19,TRBD1,TRBJ1-4,-,CASSASPGTVPNEKLFF,TGTGCCAGTAGTGCCAGTCCCGGGACAGTTCCAAATGAAAAACTGTTTTTT
TRBV14,-,TRBJ1-6,once,CASSQPGQGTPLHF,TGTGCCAGCAGCCAGCCAGGGCAGGGAACACCCCTCCACTTT
TRBV2,TRBD2,TRBJ2-5,-,CASSGSGGGRLETQYF,TGTGCCAGCAGTGGCTCCGGGGGGGGGAGATTGGAGACCCAGTACTTC
TRBV7-7,TRBD2,TRBJ2-7,-,CASSTGLAKSYEQYF,TGTGCCAGCAGCACGGGACTAGCGAAATCCTACGAGCAGTACTTC
TRBV5-4,-,TRBJ2-5,once,CASSQQETQYF,TGTGCCAGCAGCCAGCAAGAGACCCAGTACTTC
TRBV7-3,TRBD1,TRBJ2-2,few,CASSHTGTGDGELFF,TGTGCCAGCAGCCATACCGGGACAGGGGACGGGGAGCTGTTTTTT
TRBV24-1,TRBD1,TRBJ1-2,-,CATSDLTGDGYTF,TGTGCCACCAGTGACCTGACAGGGGATGGCTACACCTTC
TRBV7-9,-,TRBJ1-3,-,CASSLGGLGNTIYF,TGTGCCAGCAGCTTAGGAGGACTTGGAAACACCATATATTTT